These 32 T cell receptor beta chains were all obtained from the same sample, sequenced in a study of T cells in Graves' hyperthyroidism and ophthalmopathy. The investigators amplified TCR beta CDR3 regions from RNA transcripts. First-round RT-PCR with HTBI primers amplified the TCR CDR3 region. TCRdb processed the multiplex PCR reads anew with MiXCR; each CDR3 protein has one entry. The sample lists about 640,000 distinct CDR3 sequences, less than 25% occurring once. The sequencing input was blood. All receptors derive from a man aged 25-45 years with Graves' ophthalmopathy.

This clonotype came up a few times. CDR3 in amino acids: CAISERQGSTEAFF. The CDR3 nucleotides read TGTGCCATCAGTGAAAGGCAGGGGAGCACTGAAGCTTTCTTT. V gene TRBV10-3 combines with J gene TRBJ1-1; weak D call: TRBD1 (6 bases). V lost 3 bases, J lost 4 bases, and 12 bases lay in between. CDR1 is ENHRY and CDR2 is SYGVKD in the germline V gene. The length of the CDR3 is 14 residues.

The chain joins TRBV19 to TRBJ2-1, with 7 bases lining up with TRBD2. The CDR3 sequence is 16 residues long. Germline V gene lookup returns CDR1 LNHDA and CDR2 SQIVND (reference sequence). V gave up 3 bases and J gave up 8 bases; unmatched junction bases: 13. The CDR3 DNA reads TGTGCCAGTAGTATTTCGGCTAGCGGAGGCTTGGATGAGCAGTTCTTC. Protein sequence: CASSISASGGLDEQFF. Looking up the rest from reference TRBV19 and TRBJ2-1 gives the full variable domain: DGGITQSPKYLFRKEGQNVTLSCEQNLNHDAMYWYRQDPGQGLRLIYYSQIVNDFQKGDIAEGYSVSREKKESFPLTVTSAQKNPTAFYLCASSISASGGLDEQFFGPGTRLTVL.

The chain joins TRBV27 to TRBJ2-1, with 13 nucleotides matching TRBD2. The CDR3 consists of 19 residues. Germline V gene lookup returns CDR1 MNHEY and CDR2 SMNVEV (reference sequence). The trim removed 4 bases at V and 4 bases at J, leaving 13 bases unmatched. The CDR3 reads CASSYGTSGITRVYNEQFF. The CDR3 DNA follows: TGTGCCAGCAGTTACGGGACTAGCGGGATTACGAGGGTTTACAATGAGCAGTTCTTC.

This chain uses TRBV19 with TRBJ2-5, with 9 bases that match TRBD1. This CDR3 is 14 amino acids long. V lost 0 bases to trimming and J lost 12 bases; unmatched junction nucleotides: 8. Germline loops: CDR1 LNHDA, CDR2 SQIVND (reference sequence). The CDR3 nucleotides read TGTGCCAGTAGTATAGATCTTGGGACAGGGCATGAGTACTTC. Translated, it gives CASSIDLGTGHEYF.

The genes are TRBV27 and TRBJ2-2; D may be TRBD2 (5 bases). Germline values: CDR1 MNHEY, CDR2 SMNVEV (reference sequence). Trimming shortened V by 8 bases and J by 8 bases, and 21 bases separated the two germline ends. The CDR3 loop spans 15 amino acids. The CDR3 DNA reads as TGTGCCAGCCCCACGCGGGCTACCGTACTTGGGGAGCTGTTTTTT. Translating gives CASPTRATVLGELFF.

This chain connects TRBV28 to TRBJ2-3, with 13 bases aligning to TRBD2. The CDR3 covers 19 residues. Per germline, CDR1 MDHEN and CDR2 SYDVKM. The trim removed 4 bases at V and 0 bases at J, leaving 10 bases unmatched. CDR3: CASSWGLAGPPGSTDTQYF. The CDR3 DNA is TGTGCCAGCAGTTGGGGACTAGCGGGGCCCCCGGGCAGCACAGATACGCAGTATTTT.

The J gene is TRBJ2-7, the V gene TRBV5-1; TRBD2 agrees at 12 bases. This CDR3 contains 17 residues. V shed 1 base and J 3 bases; nucleotides not matched to a gene: 8. Germline V gives CDR1 SGHRS, CDR2 YFSETQ. The CDR3 bases are TGCGCCAGCAGCTTGACAAGGACTAGCGGGAACGTCTACGAGCAGTACTTC. Amino acids: CASSLTRTSGNVYEQYF.

V and J are TRBV28 and TRBJ1-2; D unresolved. The CDR3 is 13 residues long. The germline gives CDR1 MDHEN, CDR2 SYDVKM. The V end was cut by 7 bases, the J end by 4 bases, with 13 bases between. The CDR3 loop is CASKPGPTYGYTF. The CDR3, as DNA: TGTGCCAGCAAACCCGGACCGACCTATGGCTACACCTTC.

The chain employs TRBV2 and TRBJ1-2; TRBD1 agrees at 9 bases. Germline CDR1 SNHLY, CDR2 FYNNEI. This CDR3 contains 13 residues. With 8 bases clipped from V and 6 bases from J, the junction kept 7 bases outside the gene matches. The CDR3 region has the DNA TGTGCCAGCCTTAGGGACAGGGAGGATGGCTACACCTTC. The encoded protein is CASLRDREDGYTF.

This clonotype occurred a few times. The genes are TRBV28 and TRBJ2-7; tentative D call: TRBD2 (5 bases). The CDR3 sequence is 16 residues long. Germline V gene sequence: CDR1 MDHEN, CDR2 SYDVKM. The V and J ends lost 1 base and 0 bases respectively, with 13 bases between them. The DNA of the CDR3 is TGTGCCAGCAGTTTATTTCTGGAGCGGAGCTCCTACGAGCAGTACTTC. Translated, it gives CASSLFLERSSYEQYF.

This clonotype was found a few times. This sequence joins TRBV30 and TRBJ1-1, with 9 bases fitting TRBD1. The V and J ends lost 2 bases and 1 base, in that order; junction bases with no gene match: 11. From germline, CDR1 is GTSNPN and CDR2 SVGIG (reference sequence). The CDR3 totals 17 residues. The CDR3 here is CAWSPGTGYIPNTEAFF. The CDR3 nucleotides are TGTGCCTGGAGTCCCGGGACAGGGTATATACCGAACACTGAAGCTTTCTTT.

This clonotype has only a few counts. The chain links TRBV6-2 or TRBV6-3 to TRBJ2-2; 7 bases fit TRBD2. J lost 0 bases, V lost 0 bases, and 4 bases had no gene match. Germline lookup yields CDR1 MNHEY and CDR2 SVGEGT. The CDR3 contains 17 residues. The CDR3 sequence: CASSYSAGAPNTGELFF. The CDR3 bases are TGTGCCAGCAGTTACTCGGCGGGAGCCCCGAACACCGGGGAGCTGTTTTTT.

The rearrangement joins TRBV5-1 to TRBJ1-1, with D maybe TRBD1 (6 bases). Germline loops: CDR1 SGHRS, CDR2 YFSETQ. Between the trimmed V and J ends, which lost 0 bases and 10 bases, there was a span of 19 bases. CDR3 length equals 15 residues. In DNA form, the CDR3 reads TGCGCCAGCAGCTTGGGGGGGCTTCGGGAAAACCGAGCTTTCTTT. It codes for CASSLGGLRENRAFF.

The rearrangement uses TRBV6-1 and TRBJ1-3; weak D call: TRBD1 (5 bases). The CDR3 extends over 13 amino acids. Between the trimmed V and J ends, which lost 10 bases and 0 bases, there was a span of 10 bases. CDR1 and CDR2 from the germline V gene are MNHNS and SASEGT. The CDR3 DNA is TGTGCCACCCAGGGCCACTCTGGAAACACCATATATTTT. It specifies CATQGHSGNTIYF.

This clonotype was seen a few times. The CDR3 loop reads CASSYRPTSNEQFF. The CDR3 DNA sequence: TGTGCCAGCAGTTACAGGCCCACTAGCAATGAGCAGTTCTTC. This rearrangement joins TRBV6-6 to TRBJ2-1; the D gene is possibly TRBD2 (5 bases). Germline V gives CDR1 MNHNY, CDR2 SVGAGI (reference sequence). This CDR3 region has 14 residues. V was trimmed by 2 bases and J by 6 bases, leaving 11 bases between them.

This clonotype was seen more than once but under ten times. This chain joins TRBV7-9 and TRBJ2-2, with TRBD2 matching over 10 bases. Germline CDR1 is SEHNR and CDR2 is FQNEAQ (reference sequence). The CDR3 covers 16 residues. V lost 4 bases to trimming and J lost 1 base; unmatched junction nucleotides: 3. CDR3 in amino acids: CASSSIAGGNTGELFF. As DNA, the CDR3 is TGTGCCAGCAGCTCGATAGCGGGAGGGAACACCGGGGAGCTGTTTTTT.

CDR3 sequence: CASSYVPSWREGLDTQYF. The CDR3 DNA sequence: TGTGCCAGCAGCTATGTACCTAGCTGGCGGGAGGGCCTGGATACGCAGTATTTT. The genes are TRBV7-9 and TRBJ2-3, with 9 bases matching TRBD2. Unmatched junction bases numbered 17, after V lost 4 bases and J lost 6 bases. CDR1 is SEHNR, CDR2 FQNEAQ, per germline (reference sequence). This CDR3 has 18 amino acids.

This clonotype was counted many times. This chain uses TRBV20-1 with TRBJ1-5; D gene unclear. The length of the CDR3 is 13 residues. CDR1 and CDR2 from the germline V gene are DFQATT and SNEGSKA (reference sequence). V was shortened by 3 bases and J by 0 bases, with 6 bases between the two germline ends. The CDR3 here is CSARWDSNQPQHF. The CDR3 DNA follows: TGCAGTGCTAGGTGGGATAGCAATCAGCCCCAGCATTTT.

This clonotype was seen a few times. V and J are TRBV7-9 and TRBJ2-7; no clear D. The CDR3 is 16 residues long. Germline CDR1 SEHNR, CDR2 FQNEAQ (reference sequence). Trimming cost V 5 bases and J 1 base, with 18 bases left between them. The CDR3 nucleotides are TGTGCCAGCAGCCCCCTTGTTCAAATATATTCCTACGAGCAGTACTTC. This gives the protein CASSPLVQIYSYEQYF.

This clonotype was seen ten or more times. The V gene is TRBV11-2, the J gene TRBJ2-3; 10 nucleotides align to TRBD2. Per germline, CDR1 SGHAT and CDR2 FQNNGV. After removal of 0 bases from V and 1 base from J, the junction contained 13 bases not matched to a gene. This CDR3 contains 20 residues. Written as DNA, the CDR3 is TGTGCCAGCAGCTTAGAAGTACGAGCGGGAGGGCCCTCTGGCACAGATACGCAGTATTTT. Translation gives CASSLEVRAGGPSGTDTQYF.

This chain uses TRBV29-1 with TRBJ2-1; 9 bases align to TRBD2. The CDR3 extends over 16 amino acids. Germline trimming cut 4 bases from V and 12 bases from J; bases unmatched to any gene: 19. In germline, CDR1 is SQVTM, CDR2 ANQGSEA. CDR3 coding DNA: TGCAGCGTTGTAGGCGGCGGGAGGGCCGTCTCAGGGTCGCAGTTCTTC. Translating gives CSVVGGGRAVSGSQFF.

The chain links TRBV20-1 to TRBJ2-3; weak D call: TRBD2 (6 bases). CDR3 size: 14 residues. Trimming stripped 6 bases from V and 2 bases from J, with 15 bases between. CDR1 and CDR2 from the germline V gene are DFQATT and SNEGSKA (reference sequence). CDR3 amino acids: CSAPQEGYTDTQYF. CDR3 DNA sequence: TGCAGTGCCCCTCAGGAGGGCTACACAGATACGCAGTATTTT.

This clonotype was found a few times. The gene calls are TRBV30 and TRBJ1-2; possible D gene TRBD1, 5 bases. The germline CDR1 and CDR2 sequences are GTSNPN and SVGIG (reference sequence). This CDR3 spans 15 amino acids. Trimming left V 0 bases short and J 3 bases short, with 14 bases between. The CDR3 bases are TGTGCCTGGAGTGTAAACGGGGGAGGGTACTATGGCTACACCTTC. Its protein is CAWSVNGGGYYGYTF. The full variable domain, rest sourced from reference TRBV30 and TRBJ1-2, is SQTIHQWPATLVQPVGSPLSLECTVEGTSNPNLYWYRQAAGRGLQLLFYSVGIGQISSEVPQNLSASRPQDRQFILSSKKLLLSDSGFYLCAWSVNGGGYYGYTFGSGTRLTVV.

Many counts were recorded for this clonotype. The genes are TRBV30 and TRBJ1-5; TRBD1 matches 10 bases. The length of the CDR3 is 13 residues. With 5 bases clipped from V and 3 bases from J, the junction kept 1 base outside the gene matches. Per the germline V gene, CDR1 is GTSNPN and CDR2 is SVGIG (reference sequence). DNA for the CDR3: TGTGCCTGGGGACAGGGGGTCAATCAGCCCCAGCATTTT. It is translated as CAWGQGVNQPQHF.

This clonotype was observed at least ten times. The V call is TRBV5-1, the J call TRBJ2-1; 8 nucleotides agree with TRBD2. The germline CDR1 and CDR2 sequences are SGHRS and YFSETQ. V lost 4 bases, J lost 10 bases, and 16 bases stayed unmatched. The CDR3 covers 16 residues. CDR3: CASSLRGGLAGPEQFF. CDR3 nucleotides: TGCGCCAGCAGCCTGAGGGGAGGGCTAGCGGGCCCCGAGCAGTTCTTC.

This chain connects TRBV6-9 to TRBJ1-5; 8 bases match TRBD1. The J segment lost 0 bases and the V segment lost 4 bases, leaving 8 bases of the junction unmatched. The CDR3 is 17 amino acids. Germline-derived CDR1 and CDR2 are MNHGY and SVAAGI. Here the CDR3 DNA reads TGTGCCAGCAGTTCCCGGACAGGGCCATATAGCAATCAGCCCCAGCATTTT. Protein: CASSSRTGPYSNQPQHF.

The table lists this clonotype with a few counts. The chain employs TRBV6-5 and TRBJ1-1; D gene uncertain. The V and J ends lost 2 bases and 3 bases respectively, with 7 bases between them. CDR1 and CDR2 from the germline V gene are MNHEY and SVGAGI. The CDR3 is made up of 13 amino acids. CDR3 nucleotides: TGTGCCAGCAGTTACAGTGAATACACTGAAGCTTTCTTT. It codes for CASSYSEYTEAFF.

This clonotype was detected ten times or more. The chain uses TRBV3-1 and TRBJ2-7, with 12 positions matching TRBD2. CDR1 is LGHDT and CDR2 is YNNKEL in the germline V gene (reference sequence). The CDR3 totals 14 residues. J lost 4 bases, V lost 4 bases, and 2 bases had no gene match. In DNA, the CDR3 is TGTGCCAGCAGCCCGGGACTAGCGGGTTACGAGCAGTACTTC. This sequence encodes CASSPGLAGYEQYF.

This clonotype was seen many times. The genes are TRBV2 and TRBJ2-1; 13 bases map to TRBD2. CDR1 and CDR2 from the germline V gene are SNHLY and FYNNEI. Losses at the gene ends were 6 bases for V and 7 bases for J; bases not matched to a gene: 6. This CDR3 has 15 residues. The DNA for the CDR3 is TGTGCCAGCAGACGACTAGCGGGAGGCTATAATGAGCAGTTCTTC. It specifies CASRRLAGGYNEQFF.

This chain links TRBV7-8 with TRBJ1-5; TRBD1 matches 10 bases. From germline, CDR1 is SGHVS and CDR2 FQNEAQ. J gave up 9 bases and V 2 bases, and 10 bases lay outside the gene matches. The CDR3 sequence is 16 residues long. The CDR3 DNA follows: TGTGCCAGCAGCTTACTCAGGGACAGGGGTTTTAGGCCCCAGCATTTT. Translation: CASSLLRDRGFRPQHF.

In its sample, this clonotype was seen a few times. V is TRBV6-5 and J is TRBJ2-5, with 12 bases matching TRBD2. From germline, CDR1 is MNHEY and CDR2 SVGAGI. This CDR3 is built from 18 residues. Unmatched junction bases numbered 6, after V lost 0 bases and J lost 1 base. In DNA form, the CDR3 reads TGTGCCAGCAGTTACTCTAGGCTAGCGGGAGGGCTCCAAGAGACCCAGTACTTC. Amino acid sequence: CASSYSRLAGGLQETQYF.

This clonotype has at least ten counts. The rearrangement uses TRBV7-9 and TRBJ2-1; possible D gene TRBD2, 6 bases. The germline V gene has CDR1 SEHNR and CDR2 FQNEAQ (reference sequence). Trimming pared 10 bases from V and 4 bases from J, leaving 14 bases between. The CDR3 sequence is 13 residues long. Written as DNA, the CDR3 is TGTGCCATTCCCGGACTACTTTACAATGAGCAGTTCTTC. Translation: CAIPGLLYNEQFF. The variable domain in full, completed from reference TRBV7-9 and TRBJ2-1, reads DTGVSQNPRHKITKRGQNVTFRCDPISEHNRLYWYRQTLGQGPEFLTYFQNEAQLEKSRLLSDRFSAERPKGSFSTLEIQRTEQGDSAMYLCAIPGLLYNEQFFGPGTRLTVL.